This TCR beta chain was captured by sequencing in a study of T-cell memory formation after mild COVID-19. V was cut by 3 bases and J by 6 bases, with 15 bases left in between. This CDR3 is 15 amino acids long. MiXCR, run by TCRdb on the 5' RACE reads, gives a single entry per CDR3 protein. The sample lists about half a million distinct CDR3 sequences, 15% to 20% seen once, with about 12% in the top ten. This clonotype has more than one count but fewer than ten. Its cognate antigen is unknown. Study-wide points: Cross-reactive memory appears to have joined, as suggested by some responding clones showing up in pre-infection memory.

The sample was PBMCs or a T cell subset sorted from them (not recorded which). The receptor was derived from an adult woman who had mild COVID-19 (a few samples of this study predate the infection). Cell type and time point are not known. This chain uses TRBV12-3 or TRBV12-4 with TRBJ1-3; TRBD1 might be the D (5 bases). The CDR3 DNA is TGTGCCAGCAGTTTCTCCTCCTCCGGGGCAAACACCATATATTTT. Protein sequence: CASSFSSSGANTIYF.